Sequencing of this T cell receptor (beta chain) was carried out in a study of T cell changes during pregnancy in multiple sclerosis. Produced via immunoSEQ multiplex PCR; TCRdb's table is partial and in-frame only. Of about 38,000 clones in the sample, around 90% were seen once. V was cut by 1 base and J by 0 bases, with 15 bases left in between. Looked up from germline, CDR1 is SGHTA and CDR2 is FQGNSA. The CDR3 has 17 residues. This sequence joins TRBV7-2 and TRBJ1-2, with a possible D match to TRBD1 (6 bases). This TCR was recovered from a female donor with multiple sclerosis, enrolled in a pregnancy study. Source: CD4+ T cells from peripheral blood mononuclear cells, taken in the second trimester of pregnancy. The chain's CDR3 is CASSLDLWDTTNYGYTF. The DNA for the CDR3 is TGTGCCAGCAGCTTAGATTTATGGGACACCACTAACTATGGCTACACCTTC.